Presented here are 8 T cell receptor beta chains from one specimen sequenced in a study of blood T cell repertoires in COVID-19. The repertoire was sequenced with immunoSEQ multiplex PCR; TCRdb's copy has only in-frame clones and lacks some. The sample has around 310,000 clones; about 90% are singletons. Sample: peripheral blood. The receptors shown here come from a woman in her thirties or forties with COVID-19, enrolled during active disease.

CDR3 loop: CSVESNRASSYNEQFF. CDR3 DNA: TGCAGCGTTGAATCGAACAGGGCGAGCTCCTACAATGAGCAGTTCTTC. The chain employs TRBV29-1 and TRBJ2-1, with a tentative D call TRBD1 (6 bases). CDR3 length: 16 amino acids. Germline loops: CDR1 SQVTM, CDR2 ANQGSEA. V gave up 2 bases and J gave up 0 bases, with 14 bases separating them.

The chain recombines TRBV30 with TRBJ1-5, with 7 bases that match TRBD1. The trim removed 2 bases at V and 0 bases at J, leaving 7 bases unmatched. Germline V gene lookup returns CDR1 GTSNPN and CDR2 SVGIG (reference sequence). This CDR3 spans 16 amino acids. This chain's CDR3 is CAWSWGQSNSNQPQHF. The CDR3 DNA follows: TGTGCCTGGAGTTGGGGACAGTCAAATAGCAATCAGCCCCAGCATTTT. The complete variable domain, with remaining parts taken from reference TRBV30 and TRBJ1-5, reads SQTIHQWPATLVQPVGSPLSLECTVEGTSNPNLYWYRQAAGRGLQLLFYSVGIGQISSEVPQNLSASRPQDRQFILSSKKLLLSDSGFYLCAWSWGQSNSNQPQHFGDGTRLSIL.

The V and J genes are TRBV10-1 and TRBJ1-2; unclear D gene. Germline V gene sequence: CDR1 WNHNN, CDR2 SYGVQD (reference sequence). This CDR3 is 14 amino acids long. V shed 10 bases and J shed 2 bases, with 17 bases lying between them. The CDR3 sequence is CATKSDDGNYGYTF. The DNA of the CDR3 is TGCGCCACCAAAAGCGACGACGGGAACTATGGCTACACCTTC.

The chain employs TRBV9 and TRBJ2-7; 8 bases are a match to TRBD2. This CDR3 has 18 amino acids. V was pared by 2 bases and J by 0 bases, with 13 bases of the junction left unmatched. The germline V gene has CDR1 SGDLS and CDR2 YYNGEE. The CDR3 DNA reads as TGTGCCAGCAGCGTCCGGGGGGGTCGGATCGGGAGCTCCTACGAGCAGTACTTC. Translating it yields CASSVRGGRIGSSYEQYF.

This chain connects TRBV6-5 to TRBJ2-1; 9 bases align to TRBD1. Trimming at V came to 5 bases and at J to 7 bases, leaving 9 bases not matched to a gene. The germline V gene has CDR1 MNHEY and CDR2 SVGAGI. There are 15 residues in the CDR3. CDR3 sequence: CASSPPGQGRNEQFF. The CDR3 nucleotides read TGTGCCAGCAGTCCCCCGGGACAGGGAAGGAATGAGCAGTTCTTC.

J is TRBJ2-1 and V is TRBV5-5; a weak D match, TRBD2 (5 bases). V was trimmed by 4 bases and J by 0 bases, leaving 17 bases between them. The CDR3 is made up of 17 amino acids. Germline loops: CDR1 SGHKS, CDR2 YYEKEE (reference sequence). CDR3 in amino acids: CASSPRGAGISYNEQFF. CDR3 nucleotides: TGTGCCAGCAGCCCCCGGGGAGCCGGGATCTCCTACAATGAGCAGTTCTTC.

The rearrangement joins TRBV21-1 to TRBJ1-2; the table's D gene call, TRBD1, was not cross checked with the DNA. TRBV21-1 corresponds to a pseudogene. CDR3 length equals 14 residues. The DNA for the CDR3 is TGTGCCAGCAGAGGGGACAGGAGTAACTATGGCTACACCTTC. As protein: CASRGDRSNYGYTF.

This clone occurred a few times. The chain joins TRBV27 to TRBJ2-7; possibly TRBD1 for D (6 bases). Germline V gene data show CDR1 as MNHEY and CDR2 as SMNVEV (reference sequence). The V end was cut by 6 bases, the J end by 0 bases, with 12 bases between. The CDR3 contains 14 residues. The CDR3 here is CASRGNRASYEQYF. The CDR3, as DNA: TGTGCCAGCAGGGGAAACAGGGCCTCCTACGAGCAGTACTTC.